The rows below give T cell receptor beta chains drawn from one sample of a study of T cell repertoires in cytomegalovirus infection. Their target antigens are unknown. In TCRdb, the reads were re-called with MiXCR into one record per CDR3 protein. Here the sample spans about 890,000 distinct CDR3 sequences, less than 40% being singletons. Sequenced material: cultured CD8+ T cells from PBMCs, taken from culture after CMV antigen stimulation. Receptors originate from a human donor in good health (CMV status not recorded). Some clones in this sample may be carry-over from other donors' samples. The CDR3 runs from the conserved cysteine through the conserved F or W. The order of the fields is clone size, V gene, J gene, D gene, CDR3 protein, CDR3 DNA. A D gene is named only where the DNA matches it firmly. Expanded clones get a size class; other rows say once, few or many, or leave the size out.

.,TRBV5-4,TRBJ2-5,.,CASSLGLLEDQYF,TGTGCCAGCAGCTTGGGACTACTAGAAGACCAGTACTTC
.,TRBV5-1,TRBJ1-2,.,CASTMTYQGYGYTF,TGCGCCAGCACTATGACATACCAGGGCTATGGCTACACCTTC
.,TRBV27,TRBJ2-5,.,CASSSIQGIQETQYF,TGTGCCAGCAGTTCCATCCAGGGGATACAAGAGACCCAGTACTTC
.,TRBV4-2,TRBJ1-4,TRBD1,CASSQRDRGWTNEKLFF,TGTGCCAGCAGCCAGAGGGACAGGGGCTGGACTAATGAAAAACTGTTTTTT
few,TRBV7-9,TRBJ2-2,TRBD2,CASRDERGANTGELFF,TGTGCCAGCAGGGATGAGCGGGGAGCGAACACCGGGGAGCTGTTTTTT
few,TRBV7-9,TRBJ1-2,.,CASSPLTRAGGDGYTF,TGTGCCAGCAGCCCCTTAACCAGGGCGGGAGGTGATGGCTACACCTTC
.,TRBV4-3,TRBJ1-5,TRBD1,CASSQETGGIFGSQHF,TGCGCCAGCAGCCAGGAAACAGGGGGGATCTTTGGGTCCCAGCATTTT
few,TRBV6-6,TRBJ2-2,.,CASMSAAGELFF,TGTGCCAGCATGTCAGCGGCCGGGGAGCTGTTTTTT
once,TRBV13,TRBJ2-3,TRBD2,CASSSPDSGGNTQYF,TGTGCCAGCAGCTCGCCGGACAGCGGGGGGAATACGCAGTATTTT
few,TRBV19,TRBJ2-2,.,CASTYLGELFF,TGTGCCAGTACCTACTTAGGGGAGCTGTTTTTT
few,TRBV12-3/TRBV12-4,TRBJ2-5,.,CASRAGGIQETQYF,TGTGCCAGCAGGGCAGGGGGGATTCAAGAGACCCAGTACTTC
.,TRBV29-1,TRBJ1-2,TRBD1,CSVPGTVLNYGYTF,TGCAGCGTTCCCGGGACAGTCTTGAACTATGGCTACACCTTC
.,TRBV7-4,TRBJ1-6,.,CASSSTLDNSPLHF,TGTGCCAGCAGCTCCACACTGGATAATTCACCCCTCCACTTT
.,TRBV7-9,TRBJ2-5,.,CASETPRAPIEQETQYF,TGTGCCAGCGAAACCCCCCGGGCCCCAATCGAGCAAGAGACCCAGTACTTC
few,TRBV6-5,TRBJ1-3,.,CASSYSRQFGNTIYF,TGTGCCAGCAGTTACTCGAGGCAGTTCGGAAACACCATATATTTT
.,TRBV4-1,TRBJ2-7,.,CASRPNPGSSYEQYF,TGCGCCAGCAGGCCTAACCCAGGGAGCTCCTACGAGCAGTACTTC
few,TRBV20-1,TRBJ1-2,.,CSARANPGGGTRYGYTF,TGCAGTGCTAGAGCAAACCCCGGGGGGGGTACCCGTTATGGCTACACCTTC
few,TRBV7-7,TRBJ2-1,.,CASSPGTGGQYNEQFF,TGTGCTAGCAGCCCCGGTACCGGGGGTCAATACAATGAGCAGTTCTTC
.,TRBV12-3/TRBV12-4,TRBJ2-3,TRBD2,CASSLSILRAGTSTDTQFF,TGTGCCAGCAGTTTGAGTATTTTAAGGGCAGGGACTAGCACAGATACGCAGTTTTTT
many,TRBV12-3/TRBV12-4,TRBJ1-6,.,CASSLGEEWSPLHF,TGTGCCAGCAGTTTGGGGGAGGAGTGGTCACCCCTCCACTTT
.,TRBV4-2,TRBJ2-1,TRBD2,CASSQDGLAGGREQFF,TGTGCCAGCAGCCAAGACGGACTAGCGGGGGGGCGGGAGCAGTTCTTC
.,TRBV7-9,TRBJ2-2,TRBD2,CANFGGTSQGTGELFF,TGTGCCAACTTTGGCGGGACTAGCCAGGGCACCGGGGAGCTGTTTTTT
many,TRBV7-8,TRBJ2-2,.,CASSLGSGAYTGELFF,TGTGCCAGCAGCTTAGGGTCCGGGGCCTACACCGGGGAGCTGTTTTTT
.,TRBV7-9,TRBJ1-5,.,CASKKGINQPQHF,TGTGCCAGCAAGAAAGGGATCAATCAGCCCCAGCATTTT
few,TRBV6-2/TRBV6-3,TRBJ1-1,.,CASSSSLGPEAFF,TGTGCCAGCAGTTCTTCTCTAGGGCCTGAAGCTTTCTTT
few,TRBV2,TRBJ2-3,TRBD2,CASSDGGGSTDTQYF,TGTGCCAGCAGTGACGGCGGGGGGAGCACAGATACGCAGTATTTT
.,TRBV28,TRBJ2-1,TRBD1,CASSSGQGLFYNEQFF,TGTGCCAGCAGTTCCGGACAGGGGCTTTTCTACAATGAGCAGTTCTTC
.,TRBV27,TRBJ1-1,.,CASSLGWGNTEAFF,TGTGCCAGCAGTTTAGGGTGGGGAAACACTGAAGCTTTCTTT
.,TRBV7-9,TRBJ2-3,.,CASSLSPGVTDTQYF,TGTGCCAGCAGCCTATCACCGGGAGTCACAGATACGCAGTATTTT
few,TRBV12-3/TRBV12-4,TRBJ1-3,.,CASSPYGESAGNTIYF,TGTGCCAGCAGTCCTTATGGAGAGTCTGCTGGAAACACCATATATTTT
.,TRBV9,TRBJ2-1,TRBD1,CASSAGTGIGNEQFF,TGTGCCAGCAGCGCCGGGACAGGGATAGGGAATGAGCAGTTCTTC
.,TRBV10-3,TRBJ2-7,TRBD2,CAISAITAGTSGTYEQYF,TGTGCCATCAGTGCCATAACAGCCGGGACTAGCGGGACCTACGAGCAGTACTTC
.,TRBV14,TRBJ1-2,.,CASSQVGGLRYGYTF,TGTGCCAGCAGCCAAGTGGGAGGGCTACGCTATGGCTACACCTTC
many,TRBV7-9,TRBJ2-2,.,CASSPVPGRPTGELFF,TGTGCCAGCAGCCCCGTCCCAGGCAGGCCCACCGGGGAGCTGTTTTTT
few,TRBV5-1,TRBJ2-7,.,CASSPREGGVHEQYF,TGCGCCAGCAGCCCCAGGGAGGGGGGAGTCCACGAGCAGTACTTC
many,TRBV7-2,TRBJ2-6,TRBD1,CASSHKRDRVSGANVLTF,TGTGCCAGCAGCCACAAGCGGGACAGGGTCTCTGGGGCCAACGTCCTGACTTTC
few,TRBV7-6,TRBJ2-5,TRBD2,CASSLLTRLAGDQETQYF,TGTGCCAGCAGCTTGTTGACCAGACTAGCGGGGGACCAAGAGACCCAGTACTTC